Sequencing of this T cell receptor (beta chain) was carried out in a study of T cell responses to AZD1222 COVID-19 vaccine. Germline V gives CDR1 LNHDA, CDR2 SQIVND (reference sequence). The germline V and J ends were trimmed by 3 bases and 0 bases, with 14 bases remaining between them. The CDR3 has 16 amino acids. This clone was detected only once. The antigen is not known. General study points: Nearly half of the spike-specific TCRs reportedly recognize variant regions that carry no mutations.

TCRdb's copy holds only in-frame clones and misses some; the assay was immunoSEQ multiplex PCR. The sample records around 100,000 clones, roughly 90% being singletons. This chain links TRBV19 with TRBJ1-1, with unresolved D. The material was peripheral blood, obtained on day 0 of AZD1222 vaccination. This clonotype was obtained from an adult in good health. CDR3 in amino acids: CASSMGPRQMNTEAFF. As DNA, the CDR3 is TGTGCCAGTAGTATGGGCCCTAGGCAGATGAACACTGAAGCTTTCTTT.